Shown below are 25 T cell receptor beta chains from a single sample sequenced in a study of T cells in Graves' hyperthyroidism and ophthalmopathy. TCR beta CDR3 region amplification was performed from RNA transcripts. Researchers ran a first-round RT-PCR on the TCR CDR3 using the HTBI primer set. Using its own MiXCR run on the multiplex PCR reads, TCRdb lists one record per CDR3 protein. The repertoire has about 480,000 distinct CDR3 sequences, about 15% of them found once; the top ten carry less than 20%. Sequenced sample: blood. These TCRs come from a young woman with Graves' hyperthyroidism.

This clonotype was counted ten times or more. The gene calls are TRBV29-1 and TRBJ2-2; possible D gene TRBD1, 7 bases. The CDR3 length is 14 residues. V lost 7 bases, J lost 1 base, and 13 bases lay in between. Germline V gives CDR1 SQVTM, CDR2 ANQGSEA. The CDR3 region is CSGSGGLNTGELFF. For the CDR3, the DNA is TGCAGCGGTTCAGGGGGACTGAACACCGGGGAGCTGTTTTTT.

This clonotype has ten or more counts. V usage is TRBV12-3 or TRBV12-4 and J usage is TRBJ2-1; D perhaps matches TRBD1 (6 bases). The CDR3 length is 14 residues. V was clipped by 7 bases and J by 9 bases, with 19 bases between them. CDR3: CASTKRRGVGEQFF. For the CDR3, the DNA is TGTGCCAGCACTAAACGCAGGGGTGTGGGTGAGCAGTTCTTC.

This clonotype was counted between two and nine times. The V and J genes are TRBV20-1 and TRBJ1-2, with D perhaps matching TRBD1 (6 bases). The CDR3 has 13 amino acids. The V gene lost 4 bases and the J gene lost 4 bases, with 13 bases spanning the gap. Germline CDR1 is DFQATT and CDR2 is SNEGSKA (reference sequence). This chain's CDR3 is CSATRQAAYGYTF. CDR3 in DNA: TGCAGTGCTACCCGACAGGCGGCCTATGGCTACACCTTC.

The CDR3 sequence is CASSFTGTPDTQYF. The CDR3, as DNA: TGTGCCAGCAGCTTCACCGGGACACCAGATACGCAGTATTTT. This chain uses TRBV11-2 with TRBJ2-3; D may be TRBD1 (6 bases). With 3 bases removed from V and 4 bases from J, the gap between germline ends came to 11 bases. The CDR3 extends over 14 amino acids. Germline CDR1 SGHAT, CDR2 FQNNGV.

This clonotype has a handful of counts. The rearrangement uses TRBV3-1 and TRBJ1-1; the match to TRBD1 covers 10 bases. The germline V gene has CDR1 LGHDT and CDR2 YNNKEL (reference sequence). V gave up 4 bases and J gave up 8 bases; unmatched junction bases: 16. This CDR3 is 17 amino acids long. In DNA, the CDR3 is TGTGCCAGCAGCCGTTTACACCGGGACAGGGGCGATAGGGAAGCTTTCTTT. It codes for CASSRLHRDRGDREAFF. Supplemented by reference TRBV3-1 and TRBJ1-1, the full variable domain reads DTAVSQTPKYLVTQMGNDKSIKCEQNLGHDTMYWYKQDSKKFLKIMFSYNNKELIINETVPNRFSPKSPDKAHLNLHINSLELGDSAVYFCASSRLHRDRGDREAFFGQGTRLTVV.

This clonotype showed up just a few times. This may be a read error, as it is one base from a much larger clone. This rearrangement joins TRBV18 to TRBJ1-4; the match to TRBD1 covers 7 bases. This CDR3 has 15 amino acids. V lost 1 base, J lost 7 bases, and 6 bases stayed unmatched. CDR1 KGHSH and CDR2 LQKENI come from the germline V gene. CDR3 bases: TGTGCCAGCTCACCACTACAGGGGTCTAGTGAAAAACTGTTTTTT. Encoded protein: CASSPLQGSSEKLFF. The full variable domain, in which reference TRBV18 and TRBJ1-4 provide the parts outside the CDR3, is NAGVMQNPRHLVRRRGQEARLRCSPMKGHSHVYWYRQLPEEGLKFMVYLQKENIIDESGMPKERFSAEFPKEGPSILRIQQVVRGDSAAYFCASSPLQGSSEKLFFGSGTQLSVL.

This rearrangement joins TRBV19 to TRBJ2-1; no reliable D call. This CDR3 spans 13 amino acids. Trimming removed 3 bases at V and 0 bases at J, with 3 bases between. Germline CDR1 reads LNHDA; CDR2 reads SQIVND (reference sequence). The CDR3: CASSIPSYNEQFF. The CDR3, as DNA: TGTGCCAGTAGTATCCCCTCCTACAATGAGCAGTTCTTC.

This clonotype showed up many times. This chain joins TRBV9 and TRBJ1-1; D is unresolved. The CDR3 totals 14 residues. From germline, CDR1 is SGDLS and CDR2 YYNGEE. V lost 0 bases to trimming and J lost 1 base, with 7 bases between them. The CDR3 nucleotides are TGTGCCAGCAGCGTAGCCAGTACGAACACTGAAGCTTTCTTT. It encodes CASSVASTNTEAFF.

The CDR3 DNA follows: TGTGCCATCAGCGACCCAAAAAACCCTATGGGCTACACCTTC. It is translated as CAISDPKNPMGYTF. This chain links TRBV10-3 with TRBJ1-2; D not certain. The V gene lost 6 bases and the J gene lost 8 bases, with 19 bases spanning the gap. The CDR3 covers 14 residues. Germline CDR1 reads ENHRY; CDR2 reads SYGVKD.

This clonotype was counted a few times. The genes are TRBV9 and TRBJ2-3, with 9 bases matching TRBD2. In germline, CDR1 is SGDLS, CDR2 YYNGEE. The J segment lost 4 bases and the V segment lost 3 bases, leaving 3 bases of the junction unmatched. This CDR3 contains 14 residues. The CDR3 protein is CASSGGRASDTQYF. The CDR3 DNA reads TGTGCCAGCAGCGGCGGGAGGGCCTCAGATACGCAGTATTTT.

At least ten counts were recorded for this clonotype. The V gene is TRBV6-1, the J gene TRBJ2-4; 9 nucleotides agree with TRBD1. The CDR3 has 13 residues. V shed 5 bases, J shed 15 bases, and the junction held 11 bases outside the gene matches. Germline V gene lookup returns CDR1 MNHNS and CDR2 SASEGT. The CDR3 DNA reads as TGTGCCAGCAGTCCTATTGGGACAGGGATGCGGTACTTC. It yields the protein CASSPIGTGMRYF.

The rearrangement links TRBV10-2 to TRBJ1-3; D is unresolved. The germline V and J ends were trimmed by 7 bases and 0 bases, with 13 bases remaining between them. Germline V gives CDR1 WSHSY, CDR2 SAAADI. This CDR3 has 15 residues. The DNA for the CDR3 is TGCGCCAGCAACCATCCAAAAAACTCTGGAAACACCATATATTTT. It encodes CASNHPKNSGNTIYF.

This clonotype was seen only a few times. The CDR3 DNA is TGCGCCAGCAGCCCAACGACACGCCGGTTGGAGGGGGAGACCCAGTACTTC. It yields the protein CASSPTTRRLEGETQYF. This chain uses TRBV5-1 with TRBJ2-5; D possibly corresponds to TRBD2 (6 bases). Germline-derived CDR1 and CDR2 are SGHRS and YFSETQ. The CDR3 extends over 17 amino acids. Deletions cut 4 bases from V and 5 bases from J, with 24 bases between.

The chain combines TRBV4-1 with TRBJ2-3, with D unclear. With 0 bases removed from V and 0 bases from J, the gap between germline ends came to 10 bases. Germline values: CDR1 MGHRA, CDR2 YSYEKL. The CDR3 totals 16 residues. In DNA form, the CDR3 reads TGCGCCAGCAGCCAAGATGAAGCAGCTAGCACAGATACGCAGTATTTT. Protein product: CASSQDEAASTDTQYF.

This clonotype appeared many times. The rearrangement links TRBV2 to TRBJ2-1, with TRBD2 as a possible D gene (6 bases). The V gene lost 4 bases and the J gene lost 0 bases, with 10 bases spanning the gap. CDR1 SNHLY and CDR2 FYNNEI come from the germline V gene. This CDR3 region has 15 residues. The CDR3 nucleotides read TGTGCCAGCAGTGGTTACGGGGGCTCCTACAATGAGCAGTTCTTC. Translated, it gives CASSGYGGSYNEQFF. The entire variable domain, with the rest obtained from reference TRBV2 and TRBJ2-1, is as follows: EPEVTQTPSHQVTQMGQEVILRCVPISNHLYFYWYRQILGQKVEFLVSFYNNEISEKSEIFDDQFSVERPDGSNFTLKIRSTKLEDSAMYFCASSGYGGSYNEQFFGPGTRLTVL.

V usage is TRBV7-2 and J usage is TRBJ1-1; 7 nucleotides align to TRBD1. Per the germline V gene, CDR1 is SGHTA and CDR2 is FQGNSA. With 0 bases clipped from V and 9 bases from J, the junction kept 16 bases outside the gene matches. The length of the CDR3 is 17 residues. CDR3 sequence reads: CASSLATGVKPRIKAFF. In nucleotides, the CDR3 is TGTGCCAGCAGCTTAGCAACAGGGGTCAAGCCCAGAATCAAAGCTTTCTTT.

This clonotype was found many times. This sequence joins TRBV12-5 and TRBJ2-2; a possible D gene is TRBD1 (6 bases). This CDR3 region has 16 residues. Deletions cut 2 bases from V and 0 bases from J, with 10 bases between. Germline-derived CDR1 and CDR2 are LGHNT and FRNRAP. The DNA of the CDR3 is TGTGCTAGTGGTTTGCTGGGACATACGAACACCGGGGAGCTGTTTTTT. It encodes CASGLLGHTNTGELFF.

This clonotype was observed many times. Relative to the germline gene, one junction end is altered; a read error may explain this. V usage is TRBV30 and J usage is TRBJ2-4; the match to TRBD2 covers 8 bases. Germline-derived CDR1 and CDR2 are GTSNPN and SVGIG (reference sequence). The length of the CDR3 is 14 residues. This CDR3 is CAWSLGLAQNIQYF. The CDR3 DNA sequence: TGTGCCTGGAGTCTTGGACTAGCCCAAAACATTCAGTACTTC. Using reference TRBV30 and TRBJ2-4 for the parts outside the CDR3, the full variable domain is SQTIHQWPATLVQPVGSPLSLECTVEGTSNPNLYWYRQAAGRGLQLLFYSVGIGQISSEVPQNLSASRPQDRQFILSSKKLLLSDSGFYLCAWSLGLAQNIQYFGAGTRLSVL.

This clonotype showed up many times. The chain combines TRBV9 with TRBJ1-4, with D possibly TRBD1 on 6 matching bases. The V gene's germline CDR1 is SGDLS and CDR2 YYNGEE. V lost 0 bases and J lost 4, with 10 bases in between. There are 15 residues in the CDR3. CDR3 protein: CASSVAGGHNEKLFF. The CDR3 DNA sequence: TGTGCCAGCAGCGTAGCGGGGGGGCATAATGAAAAACTGTTTTTT.

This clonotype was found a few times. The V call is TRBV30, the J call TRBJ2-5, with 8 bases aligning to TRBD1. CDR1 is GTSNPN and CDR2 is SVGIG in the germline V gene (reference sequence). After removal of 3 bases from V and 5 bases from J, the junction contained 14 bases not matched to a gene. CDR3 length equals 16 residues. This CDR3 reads CAWSRRAGGKGETQYF. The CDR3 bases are TGTGCCTGGAGCAGAAGGGCAGGGGGCAAGGGGGAGACCCAGTACTTC. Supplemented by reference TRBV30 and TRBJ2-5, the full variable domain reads SQTIHQWPATLVQPVGSPLSLECTVEGTSNPNLYWYRQAAGRGLQLLFYSVGIGQISSEVPQNLSASRPQDRQFILSSKKLLLSDSGFYLCAWSRRAGGKGETQYFGPGTRLLVL.

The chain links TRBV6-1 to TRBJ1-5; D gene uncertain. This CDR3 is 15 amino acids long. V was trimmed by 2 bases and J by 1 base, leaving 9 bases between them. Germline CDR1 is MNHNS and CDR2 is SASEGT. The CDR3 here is CASSEWRESNQPQHF. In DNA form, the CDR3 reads TGTGCCAGCAGTGAATGGAGGGAAAGCAATCAGCCCCAGCATTTT.

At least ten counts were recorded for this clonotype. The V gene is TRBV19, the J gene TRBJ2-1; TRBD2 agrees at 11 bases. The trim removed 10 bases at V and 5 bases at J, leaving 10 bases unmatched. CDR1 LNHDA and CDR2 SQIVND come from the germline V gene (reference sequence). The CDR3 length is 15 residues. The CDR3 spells CAIRSTSGIHNEQFF. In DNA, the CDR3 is TGTGCCATCCGTTCGACTAGCGGGATCCACAATGAGCAGTTCTTC. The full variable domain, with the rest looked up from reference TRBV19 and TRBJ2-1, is DGGITQSPKYLFRKEGQNVTLSCEQNLNHDAMYWYRQDPGQGLRLIYYSQIVNDFQKGDIAEGYSVSREKKESFPLTVTSAQKNPTAFYLCAIRSTSGIHNEQFFGPGTRLTVL.

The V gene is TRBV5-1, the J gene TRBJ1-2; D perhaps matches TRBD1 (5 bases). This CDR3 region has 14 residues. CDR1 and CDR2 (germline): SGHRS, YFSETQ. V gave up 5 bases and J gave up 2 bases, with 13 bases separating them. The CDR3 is CASSRVGLNYGYTF. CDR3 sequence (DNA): TGCGCCAGCAGTCGGGTGGGGCTGAACTATGGCTACACCTTC. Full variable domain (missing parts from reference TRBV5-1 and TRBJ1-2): KAGVTQTPRYLIKTRGQQVTLSCSPISGHRSVSWYQQTPGQGLQFLFEYFSETQRNKGNFPGRFSGRQFSNSRSEMNVSTLELGDSALYLCASSRVGLNYGYTFGSGTRLTVV.

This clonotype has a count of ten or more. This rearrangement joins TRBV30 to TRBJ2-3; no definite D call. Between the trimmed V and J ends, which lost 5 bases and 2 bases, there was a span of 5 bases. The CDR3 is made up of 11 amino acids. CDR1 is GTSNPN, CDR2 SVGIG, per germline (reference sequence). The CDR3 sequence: CAWETTDTQYF. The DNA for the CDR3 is TGTGCCTGGGAAACCACAGATACGCAGTATTTT.

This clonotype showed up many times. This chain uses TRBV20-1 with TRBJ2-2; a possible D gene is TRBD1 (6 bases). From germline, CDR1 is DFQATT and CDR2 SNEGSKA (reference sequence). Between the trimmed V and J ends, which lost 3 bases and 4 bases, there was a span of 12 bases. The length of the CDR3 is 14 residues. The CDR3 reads CSARAGTLTGELFF. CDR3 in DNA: TGCAGTGCTAGGGCCGGGACACTCACCGGGGAGCTGTTTTTT.